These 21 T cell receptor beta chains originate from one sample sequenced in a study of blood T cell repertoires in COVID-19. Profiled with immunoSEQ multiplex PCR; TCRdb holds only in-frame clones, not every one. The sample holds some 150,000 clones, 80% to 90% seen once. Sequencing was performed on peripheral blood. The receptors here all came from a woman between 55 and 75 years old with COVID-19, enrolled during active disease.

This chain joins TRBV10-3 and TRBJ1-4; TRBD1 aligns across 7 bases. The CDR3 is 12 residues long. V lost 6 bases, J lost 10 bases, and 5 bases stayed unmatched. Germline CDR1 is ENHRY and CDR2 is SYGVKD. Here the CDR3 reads CAISRDRGKLFF. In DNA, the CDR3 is TGTGCCATCAGCCGGGACAGAGGAAAACTGTTTTTT.

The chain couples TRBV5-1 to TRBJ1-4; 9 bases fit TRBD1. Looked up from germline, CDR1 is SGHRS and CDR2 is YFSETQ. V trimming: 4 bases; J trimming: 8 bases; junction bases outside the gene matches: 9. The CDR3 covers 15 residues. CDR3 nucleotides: TGCGCCAGCAGCCGCTTAGGACAGGGGAGGGAAAAACTGTTTTTT. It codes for CASSRLGQGREKLFF.

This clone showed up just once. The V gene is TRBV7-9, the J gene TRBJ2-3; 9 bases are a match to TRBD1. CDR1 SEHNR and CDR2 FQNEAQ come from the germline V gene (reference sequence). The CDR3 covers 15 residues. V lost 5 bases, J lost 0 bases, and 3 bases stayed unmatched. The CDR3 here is CASSPGQGSTDTQYF. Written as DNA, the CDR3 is TGTGCCAGCAGCCCGGGACAGGGAAGCACAGATACGCAGTATTTT.

The DNA of the CDR3 is TGTGCCAGCAGCCCAGGGACAGGGGTTAGGGAGACCCAGTACTTC. Translating it yields CASSPGTGVRETQYF. The chain links TRBV13 to TRBJ2-5, with 10 bases that match TRBD1. The germline gives CDR1 PRHDT, CDR2 FYEKMQ (reference sequence). This CDR3 region has 15 residues. V dropped 5 bases and J dropped 5; count of bases not matched to a gene: 8.

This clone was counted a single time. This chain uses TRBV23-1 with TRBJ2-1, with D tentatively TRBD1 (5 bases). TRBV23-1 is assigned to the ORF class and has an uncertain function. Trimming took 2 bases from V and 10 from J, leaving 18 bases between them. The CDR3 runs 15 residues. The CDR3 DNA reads TGCGCCAGCAGTCAAACCCTGGGAAGACAGTTGGAGCAGTTCTTC. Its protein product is CASSQTLGRQLEQFF.

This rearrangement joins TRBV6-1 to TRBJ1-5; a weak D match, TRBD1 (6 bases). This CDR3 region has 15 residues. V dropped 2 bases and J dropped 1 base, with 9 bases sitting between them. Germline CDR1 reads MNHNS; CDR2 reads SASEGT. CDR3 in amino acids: CASSEQGRSNQPQHF. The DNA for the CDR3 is TGTGCCAGCAGTGAACAGGGGAGAAGCAATCAGCCCCAGCATTTT.

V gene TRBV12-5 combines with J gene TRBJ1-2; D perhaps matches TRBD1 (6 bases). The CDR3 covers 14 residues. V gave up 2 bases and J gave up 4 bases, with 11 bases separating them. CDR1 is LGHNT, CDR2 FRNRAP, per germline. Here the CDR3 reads CASGLPRTVYGYTF. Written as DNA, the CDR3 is TGTGCTAGTGGTTTGCCCCGGACAGTCTATGGCTACACCTTC.

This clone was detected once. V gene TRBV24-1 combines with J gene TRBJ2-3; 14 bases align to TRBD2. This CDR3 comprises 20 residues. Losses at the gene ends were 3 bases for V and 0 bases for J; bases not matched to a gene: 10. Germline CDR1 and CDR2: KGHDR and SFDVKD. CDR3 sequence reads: CATSDKGLAGETTSTDTQYF. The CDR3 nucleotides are TGTGCCACCAGTGATAAGGGACTAGCGGGGGAGACCACTAGCACAGATACGCAGTATTTT.

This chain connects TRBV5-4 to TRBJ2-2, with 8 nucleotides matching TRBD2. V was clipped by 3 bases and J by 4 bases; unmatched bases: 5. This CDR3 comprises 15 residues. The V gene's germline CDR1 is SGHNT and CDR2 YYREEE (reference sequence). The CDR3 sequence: CASSWGLESTGELFF. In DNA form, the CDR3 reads TGTGCCAGCAGCTGGGGACTAGAAAGCACCGGGGAGCTGTTTTTT.

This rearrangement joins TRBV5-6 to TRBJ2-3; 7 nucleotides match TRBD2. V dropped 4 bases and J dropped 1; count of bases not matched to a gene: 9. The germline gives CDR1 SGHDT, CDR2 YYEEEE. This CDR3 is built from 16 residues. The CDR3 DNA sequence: TGTGCCAGCAGCCCTAAAGCGCTAGCGGGCACAGATACGCAGTATTTT. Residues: CASSPKALAGTDTQYF.

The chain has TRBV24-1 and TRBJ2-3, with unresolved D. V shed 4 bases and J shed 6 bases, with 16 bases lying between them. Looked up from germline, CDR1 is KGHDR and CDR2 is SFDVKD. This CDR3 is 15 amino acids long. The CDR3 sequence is CATSDLQKSADTQYF. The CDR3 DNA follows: TGTGCCACCAGTGACCTACAGAAAAGTGCGGATACGCAGTATTTT.

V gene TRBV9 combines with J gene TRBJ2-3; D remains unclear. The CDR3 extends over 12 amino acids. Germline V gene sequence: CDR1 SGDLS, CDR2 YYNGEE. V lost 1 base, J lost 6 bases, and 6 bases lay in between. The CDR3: CASSVYRDTQYF. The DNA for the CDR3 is TGTGCCAGCAGCGTATATCGGGATACGCAGTATTTT.

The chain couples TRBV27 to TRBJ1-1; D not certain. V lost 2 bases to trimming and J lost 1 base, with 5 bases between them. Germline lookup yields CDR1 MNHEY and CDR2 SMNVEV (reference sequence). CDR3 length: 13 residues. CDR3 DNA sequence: TGTGCCAGCAGTTTACTCAGGAACACTGAAGCTTTCTTT. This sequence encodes CASSLLRNTEAFF.

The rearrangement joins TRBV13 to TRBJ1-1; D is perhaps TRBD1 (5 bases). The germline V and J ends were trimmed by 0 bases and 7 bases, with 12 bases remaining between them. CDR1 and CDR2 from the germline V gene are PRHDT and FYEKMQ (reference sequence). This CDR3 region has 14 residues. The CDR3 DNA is TGTGCCAGCAGCTTAGGTCTGGGGCGGTTTGAAGCTTTCTTT. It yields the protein CASSLGLGRFEAFF.

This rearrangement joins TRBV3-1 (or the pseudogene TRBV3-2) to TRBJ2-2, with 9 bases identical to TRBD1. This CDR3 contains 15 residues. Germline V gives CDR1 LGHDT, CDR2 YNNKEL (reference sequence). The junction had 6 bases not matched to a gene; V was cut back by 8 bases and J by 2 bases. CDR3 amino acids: CASHRTGANTGELFF. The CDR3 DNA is TGTGCCAGCCATAGGACAGGGGCCAACACCGGGGAGCTGTTTTTT.

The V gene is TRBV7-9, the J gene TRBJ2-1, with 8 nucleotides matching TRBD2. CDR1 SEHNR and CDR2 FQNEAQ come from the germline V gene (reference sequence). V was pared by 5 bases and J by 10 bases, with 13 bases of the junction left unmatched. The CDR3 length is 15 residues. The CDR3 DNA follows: TGTGCCAGCAGCGGGCGGGGGGCCCTCCGTGGCGAGCAGTTCTTC. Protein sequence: CASSGRGALRGEQFF. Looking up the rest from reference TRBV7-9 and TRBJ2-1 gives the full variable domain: DTGVSQNPRHKITKRGQNVTFRCDPISEHNRLYWYRQTLGQGPEFLTYFQNEAQLEKSRLLSDRFSAERPKGSFSTLEIQRTEQGDSAMYLCASSGRGALRGEQFFGPGTRLTVL.

CDR3 amino acids: CASSARPEIQETQYF. CDR3 coding DNA: TGTGCCAGCAGCGCAAGGCCGGAGATACAAGAGACCCAGTACTTC. The rearrangement joins TRBV9 to TRBJ2-5; D is undetermined. With 3 bases removed from V and 2 bases from J, the gap between germline ends came to 14 bases. This CDR3 contains 15 residues. Per the germline V gene, CDR1 is SGDLS and CDR2 is YYNGEE.

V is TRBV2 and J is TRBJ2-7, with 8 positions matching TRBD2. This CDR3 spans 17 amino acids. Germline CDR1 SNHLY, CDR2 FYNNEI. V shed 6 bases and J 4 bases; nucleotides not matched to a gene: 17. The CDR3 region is CASSHGGIAGRNYEQYF. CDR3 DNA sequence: TGTGCCAGCAGCCACGGGGGAATAGCGGGGCGTAATTACGAGCAGTACTTC.

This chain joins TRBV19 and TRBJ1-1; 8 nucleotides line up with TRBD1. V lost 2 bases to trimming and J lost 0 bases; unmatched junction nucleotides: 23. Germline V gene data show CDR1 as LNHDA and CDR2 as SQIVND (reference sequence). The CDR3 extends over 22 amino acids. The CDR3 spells CASSILNRTGTTRQDMNTEAFF. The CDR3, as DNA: TGTGCCAGTAGTATACTTAATAGGACAGGGACTACAAGGCAGGACATGAACACTGAAGCTTTCTTT.

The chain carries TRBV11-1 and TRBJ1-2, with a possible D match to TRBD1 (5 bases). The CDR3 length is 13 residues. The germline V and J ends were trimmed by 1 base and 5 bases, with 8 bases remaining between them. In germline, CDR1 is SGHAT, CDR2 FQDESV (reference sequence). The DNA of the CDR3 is TGTGCCAGCAGCTTAGAGACAGAGTATGGCTACACCTTC. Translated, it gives CASSLETEYGYTF.

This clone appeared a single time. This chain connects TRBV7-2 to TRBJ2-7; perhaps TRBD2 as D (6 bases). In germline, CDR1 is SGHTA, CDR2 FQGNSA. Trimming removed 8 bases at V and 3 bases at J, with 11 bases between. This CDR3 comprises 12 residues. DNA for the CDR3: TGTGCCAGCGAATCGGGACTCTACGAGCAGTACTTC. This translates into CASESGLYEQYF.